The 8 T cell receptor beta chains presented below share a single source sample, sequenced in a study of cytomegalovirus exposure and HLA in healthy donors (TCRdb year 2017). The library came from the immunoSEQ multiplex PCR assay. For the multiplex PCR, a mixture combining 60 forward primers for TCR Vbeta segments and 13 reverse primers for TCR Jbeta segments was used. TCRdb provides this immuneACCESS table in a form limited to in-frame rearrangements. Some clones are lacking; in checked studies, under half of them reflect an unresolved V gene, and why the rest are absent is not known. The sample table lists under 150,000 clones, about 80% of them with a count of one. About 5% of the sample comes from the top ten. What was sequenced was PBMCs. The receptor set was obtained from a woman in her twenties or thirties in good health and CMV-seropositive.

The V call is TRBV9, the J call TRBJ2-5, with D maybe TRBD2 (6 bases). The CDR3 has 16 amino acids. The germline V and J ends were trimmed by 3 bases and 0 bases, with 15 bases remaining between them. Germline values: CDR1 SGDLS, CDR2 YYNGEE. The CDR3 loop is CASSAYGRDYQETQYF. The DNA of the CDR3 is TGTGCCAGCAGCGCGTATGGGCGGGACTACCAAGAGACCCAGTACTTC. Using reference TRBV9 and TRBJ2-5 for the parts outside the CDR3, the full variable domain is DSGVTQTPKHLITATGQRVTLRCSPRSGDLSVYWYQQSLDQGLQFLIQYYNGEERAKGNILERFSAQQFPDLHSELNLSSLELGDSALYFCASSAYGRDYQETQYFGPGTRLLVL.

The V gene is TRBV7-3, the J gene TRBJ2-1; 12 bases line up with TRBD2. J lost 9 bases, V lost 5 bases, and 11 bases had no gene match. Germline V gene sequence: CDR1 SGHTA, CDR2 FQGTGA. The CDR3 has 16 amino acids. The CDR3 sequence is CASSRTSGIQFREQFF. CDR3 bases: TGTGCCAGCAGCCGGACTAGCGGGATCCAATTTCGTGAGCAGTTCTTC.

CDR3 coding DNA: TGCGCCAGCAGCTCCACTAGCACAGATACGCAGTATTTT. Its protein is CASSSTSTDTQYF. The rearrangement links TRBV5-1 to TRBJ2-3; D call uncertain. The germline V and J ends were trimmed by 3 bases and 0 bases, with 5 bases remaining between them. This CDR3 has 13 amino acids. Germline CDR1 is SGHRS and CDR2 is YFSETQ.

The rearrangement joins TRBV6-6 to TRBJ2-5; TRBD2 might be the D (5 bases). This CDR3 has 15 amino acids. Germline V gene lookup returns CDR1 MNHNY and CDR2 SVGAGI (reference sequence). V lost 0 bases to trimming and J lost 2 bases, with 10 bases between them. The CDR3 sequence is CASSYSPGVQETQYF. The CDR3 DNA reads TGTGCCAGCAGTTACTCCCCCGGGGTGCAAGAGACCCAGTACTTC.

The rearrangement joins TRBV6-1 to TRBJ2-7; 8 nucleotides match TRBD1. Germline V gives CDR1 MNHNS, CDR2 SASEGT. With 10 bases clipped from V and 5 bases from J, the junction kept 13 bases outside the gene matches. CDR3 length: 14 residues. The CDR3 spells CAIRRAGTGNEQYF. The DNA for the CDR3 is TGTGCCATCAGGCGAGCCGGGACAGGAAACGAGCAGTACTTC.

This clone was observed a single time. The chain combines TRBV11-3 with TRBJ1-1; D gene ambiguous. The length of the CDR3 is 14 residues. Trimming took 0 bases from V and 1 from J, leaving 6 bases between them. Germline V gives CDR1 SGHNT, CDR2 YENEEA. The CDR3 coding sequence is TGTGCCAGCAGCTTAGAACTCTGGAACACTGAAGCTTTCTTT. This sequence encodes CASSLELWNTEAFF.

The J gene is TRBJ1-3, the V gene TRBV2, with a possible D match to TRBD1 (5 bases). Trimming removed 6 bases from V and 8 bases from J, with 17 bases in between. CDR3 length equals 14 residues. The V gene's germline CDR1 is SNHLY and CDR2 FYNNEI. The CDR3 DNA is TGTGCCAGCAGGGTACTGATGGGGCAAGACACCATATATTTT. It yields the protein CASRVLMGQDTIYF. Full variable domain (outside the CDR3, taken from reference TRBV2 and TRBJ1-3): EPEVTQTPSHQVTQMGQEVILRCVPISNHLYFYWYRQILGQKVEFLVSFYNNEISEKSEIFDDQFSVERPDGSNFTLKIRSTKLEDSAMYFCASRVLMGQDTIYFGEGSWLTVV.

CDR3 loop: CAWGAGPSYNEQFF. CDR3 DNA: TGTGCCTGGGGCGCAGGGCCGTCCTACAATGAGCAGTTCTTC. The V and J genes are TRBV30 and TRBJ2-1, with D possibly matching TRBD1 (5 bases). V was cut by 5 bases and J by 1 base, with 12 bases left in between. In germline, CDR1 is GTSNPN, CDR2 SVGIG (reference sequence). CDR3 size: 14 residues.